This record looks at one T cell receptor beta chain sequence and its context. The data originate from a study of cytomegalovirus exposure and HLA in healthy donors. For the study at large: From HLA-typed donors, an early data release held approximately 85 million unique TCRs.

V was pared by 3 bases and J by 7 bases, with 13 bases of the junction left unmatched. Germline values: CDR1 SGHTA, CDR2 FQGNSA. This CDR3 is built from 16 residues. Healthy bone marrow donors supplied every sample. The PCR was carried out with 60 Vbeta primers and 13 Jbeta primers. TCRdb keeps only in-frame clones here, not all; method: immunoSEQ multiplex PCR. The sample yields about 54,000 clones, 75% to 85% seen once. The sequenced sample consisted of PBMCs. The J gene is TRBJ1-2, the V gene TRBV7-2; 8 nucleotides match TRBD1. This receptor was taken from a female donor in good health and CMV-seronegative. The CDR3 DNA reads as TGTGCCAGCAGCTTTTTAATAGCATCAGGGGGCGGTGGCTACACCTTC. This translates into CASSFLIASGGGGYTF.